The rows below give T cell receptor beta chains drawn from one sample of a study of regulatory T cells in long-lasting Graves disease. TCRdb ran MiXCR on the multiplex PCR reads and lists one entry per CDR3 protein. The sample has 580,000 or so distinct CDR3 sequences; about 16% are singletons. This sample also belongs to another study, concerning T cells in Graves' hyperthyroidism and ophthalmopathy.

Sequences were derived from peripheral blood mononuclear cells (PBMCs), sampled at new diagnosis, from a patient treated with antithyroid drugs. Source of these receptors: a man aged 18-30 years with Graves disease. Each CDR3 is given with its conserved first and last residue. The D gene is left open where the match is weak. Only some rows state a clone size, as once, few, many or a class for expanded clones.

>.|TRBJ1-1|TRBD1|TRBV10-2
TGTGCCAGCAGCGTAGCTCAGGACAGGTGGGACATGAACACTGAAGCTTTCTTT
CASSVAQDRWDMNTEAFF
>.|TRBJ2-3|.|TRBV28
TGTGCCAGCAGTTTCACGACAGCCACAGATACGCAGTATTTT
CASSFTTATDTQYF
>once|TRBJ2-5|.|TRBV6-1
TGTGTCAGCAGTCGAGCGAAAGAGACCCAGTACTTC
CVSSRAKETQYF
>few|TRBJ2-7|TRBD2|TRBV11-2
TGTGCCAGCAGCTCAGGGGTGGGACTAGCGGGACGCGAGCAGTACTTC
CASSSGVGLAGREQYF
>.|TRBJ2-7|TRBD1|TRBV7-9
TGTGCCAGCAGCATGGGACAGCACGAGCAGTACTTC
CASSMGQHEQYF
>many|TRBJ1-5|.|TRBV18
TGTGCCAGCAGCCCAGGAGGCAATCAGCCCCAGCATTTT
CASSPGGNQPQHF
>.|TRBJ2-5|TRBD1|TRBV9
TGTGCCAGCAGCGTAGAGGGACAGGGAGGAGAGACCCAGTACTTC
CASSVEGQGGETQYF
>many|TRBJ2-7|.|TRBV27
TGTGCCAGCAGTTTCCAACAACGTTCCTACGAGCAGTACTTC
CASSFQQRSYEQYF
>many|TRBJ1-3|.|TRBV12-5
TGTGCTAGTGGAAGGGTGTCGGCTGGAAACACCATATATTTT
CASGRVSAGNTIYF
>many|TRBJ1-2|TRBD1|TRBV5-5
TGTGCCAGCAGCCACCGGACAGGGGGCGCCGTAGGCTATGGCTACACCTTC
CASSHRTGGAVGYGYTF
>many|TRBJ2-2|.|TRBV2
TGTGCCAGCAGTACAGATTACACCGGGGAGCTGTTTTTT
CASSTDYTGELFF
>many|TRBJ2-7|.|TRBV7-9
TGTGCCAGCAGCCGAAGACCCAGGGACGAGCAGTACTTC
CASSRRPRDEQYF
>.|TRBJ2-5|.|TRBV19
TGTGCCAGTAATGATAGACAAATGGAGACCCAGTACTTC
CASNDRQMETQYF
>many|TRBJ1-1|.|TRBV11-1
TGTGCCAGCAGCCACGGTCGCGCGAACACTGAAGCTTTCTTT
CASSHGRANTEAFF
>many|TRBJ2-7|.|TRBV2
TGTGCCAGCACAAGCGGCCCCAGCGGAGAGCAGTACTTC
CASTSGPSGEQYF
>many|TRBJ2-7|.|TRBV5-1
TGCGCCAGCAGCTTACAGGCCGCCTACGAGCAGTACTTC
CASSLQAAYEQYF
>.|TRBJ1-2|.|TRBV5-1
TGCGCCAGCAGCTTGTCTGAGCCCTTGGGCTACACCTTC
CASSLSEPLGYTF
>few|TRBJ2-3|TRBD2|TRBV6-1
TGTGCCAGCAGTACACTAGCGGGAGGTTCCGATGCGCAGTATTTT
CASSTLAGGSDAQYF
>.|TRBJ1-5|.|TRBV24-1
TGTGCCACCAGTGATTCCGGGACACCCCATCAGCCCCAGCATTTT
CATSDSGTPHQPQHF
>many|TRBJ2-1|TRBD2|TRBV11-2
TGTGCCAGCAGCTTAGATCTAGCGGGAGGGATTTATGAGCAGTTCTTC
CASSLDLAGGIYEQFF
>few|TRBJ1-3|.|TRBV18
TGTGCCAGCTCACCACCGGGGTTCGCGTTGTCTGGAAACACCATATATTTT
CASSPPGFALSGNTIYF
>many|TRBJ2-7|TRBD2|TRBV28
TGTGCCACCAAGGACGGGGGGTCAACCTACGAGCAGTACTTC
CATKDGGSTYEQYF
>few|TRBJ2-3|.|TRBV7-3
TGTGCCAGCAGCTACGACGGTTTCACAGATACGCAGTATTTT
CASSYDGFTDTQYF
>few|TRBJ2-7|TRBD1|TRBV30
TGTGCCTGGAACCCCGGGACAGGACTCTACGAGCAGTACTTC
CAWNPGTGLYEQYF
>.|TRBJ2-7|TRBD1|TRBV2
TGTGCCAGCAGGGGGCGGGACAGGAGATACGAGCAGTACTTC
CASRGRDRRYEQYF
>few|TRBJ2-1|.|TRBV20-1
TGCAGTGCTAACCCCCCCCGGAAGGTGCATGAGCAGTTCTTC
CSANPPRKVHEQFF
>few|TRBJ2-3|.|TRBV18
TGTGCCAGCACCCCATCTTCTAGGACAGATACGCAGTATTTT
CASTPSSRTDTQYF
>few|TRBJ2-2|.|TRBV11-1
TGTGCCAGCAGCTTTAGGCGGCGGGGCACCGGGGAGCTGTTTTTT
CASSFRRRGTGELFF
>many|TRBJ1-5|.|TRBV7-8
TGTGCCAGCAGCTTGCCGGGGCACAATCAGCCCCAGCATTTT
CASSLPGHNQPQHF
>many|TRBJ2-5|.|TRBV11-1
TGTGCCAGCAGCTTACGGCCCTTCCCCCCGTATCAAGAGACCCAGTACTTC
CASSLRPFPPYQETQYF
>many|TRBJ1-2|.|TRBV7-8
TGTGCCAGCAGCTTAGCGCGGACGTCTAATGGCTACACCTTC
CASSLARTSNGYTF
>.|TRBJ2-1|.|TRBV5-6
TGTGCCAGCTGTCACGATGGCGGCCATGAGCAGTTCTTC
CASCHDGGHEQFF
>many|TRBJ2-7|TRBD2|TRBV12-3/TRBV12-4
TGTGCCAGCAGTTTAGTAGCGGGAGTGCACGAGCAGTACTTC
CASSLVAGVHEQYF